The 8 T cell receptor beta chains below were found in one sample sequenced in a study of T cell repertoires in cytomegalovirus infection. TCRdb re-called the reads with MiXCR, one entry per CDR3 protein. The table shows about 460,000 distinct CDR3 sequences, with around 10% occurring only once. Source material: PBMCs. The source of these receptors is a human donor in good health (CMV status not recorded). Some clones in this sample may be carry-over from other donors' samples.

This clonotype was detected ten times or more. The chain combines TRBV3-1 with TRBJ2-7; D unclear. Trimming removed 1 base from V and 3 bases from J, with 10 bases in between. This CDR3 is 14 amino acids long. The germline V gene encodes CDR1 LGHDT and CDR2 YNNKEL (reference sequence). In DNA, the CDR3 is TGTGCCAGCAGCCAAGCCGGATCAAGCTACGAGCAGTACTTC. Its translation: CASSQAGSSYEQYF.

This clonotype was counted ten times or more. The chain employs TRBV5-5 and TRBJ1-1; a weak D match, TRBD1 (6 bases). Germline assignment: CDR1 SGHKS and CDR2 YYEKEE (reference sequence). V was pared by 0 bases and J by 11 bases, with 14 bases between. This CDR3 is built from 13 residues. CDR3 loop: CASSLGGGAGAFF. CDR3 nucleotide sequence: TGTGCCAGCAGCTTGGGCGGGGGGGCGGGCGCTTTCTTT.

The V gene is TRBV5-5, the J gene TRBJ1-2; D is uncertain. Germline-derived CDR1 and CDR2 are SGHKS and YYEKEE (reference sequence). V shed 0 bases and J shed 0 bases, with 12 bases lying between them. There are 16 residues in the CDR3. The CDR3 reads CASSLGIGNTNYGYTF. For the CDR3, the DNA is TGTGCCAGCAGCTTGGGTATCGGCAACACTAACTATGGCTACACCTTC.

The chain employs TRBV3-1 and TRBJ1-4, with 7 bases lining up with TRBD1. Germline V gene sequence: CDR1 LGHDT, CDR2 YNNKEL (reference sequence). With 4 bases clipped from V and 11 bases from J, the junction kept 13 bases outside the gene matches. The CDR3 has 15 residues. CDR3 sequence: CASSPGPTGSNKLFF. DNA of the CDR3: TGTGCCAGCAGCCCAGGACCGACAGGGTCGAATAAACTGTTTTTT.

This clonotype appeared many times. The chain links TRBV5-4 to TRBJ1-2; 10 bases are shared with TRBD1. With V trimmed by 6 bases and J by 7 bases, 15 bases remained unmatched. Looked up from germline, CDR1 is SGHNT and CDR2 is YYREEE (reference sequence). CDR3 length: 16 residues. CDR3 sequence: CASTLPGQGPPGGYTF. CDR3 coding DNA: TGTGCCAGCACTCTGCCGGGACAGGGGCCTCCCGGTGGCTACACCTTC.

This clonotype has more than one count but fewer than ten. The V and J genes are TRBV24-1 and TRBJ2-1, with TRBD2 matching over 8 bases. The CDR3 runs to 16 residues. The junction had 8 bases not matched to a gene; V was cut back by 4 bases and J by 4 bases. Per the germline V gene, CDR1 is KGHDR and CDR2 is SFDVKD. CDR3 nucleotide sequence: TGTGCCACCAGTGAGACGAGCGGGAGAAGGTACAATGAGCAGTTCTTC. It is translated as CATSETSGRRYNEQFF.

The chain uses TRBV20-1 and TRBJ2-7; D may be TRBD2 (5 bases). Germline CDR1 DFQATT, CDR2 SNEGSKA (reference sequence). The CDR3 length is 12 residues. CDR3 region: CRGSTEGYEQYF. DNA of the CDR3: TGCAGGGGTAGTACTGAGGGCTACGAGCAGTACTTC.

This clonotype was seen repeatedly, ten times or more. The chain employs TRBV2 and TRBJ1-1, with TRBD1 matching 9 bases. Per the germline V gene, CDR1 is SNHLY and CDR2 is FYNNEI. V shed 6 bases and J 5 bases; nucleotides not matched to a gene: 7. The CDR3 length is 14 residues. The CDR3 loop reads CASRRTGGGTEAFF. Written as DNA, the CDR3 is TGTGCCAGCAGGAGAACAGGGGGCGGAACTGAAGCTTTCTTT.